This passage covers 13 T cell receptor beta chains from one sample sequenced in a study of response to subunit inactivated influenza vaccine. TCRdb analysed the RT-PCR reads with MiXCR anew, one entry per CDR3 protein. Of roughly 700,000 distinct CDR3 sequences in the sample, over 11% were seen once. Sequences were derived from PBMCs from blood, sampled roughly 2 weeks before vaccination. The receptors come from a man aged 50-59 years who received an inactivated influenza vaccine.

Many counts were recorded for this clonotype. The chain links TRBV4-2 to TRBJ2-1; D gene unclear. Germline V gives CDR1 LGHNA, CDR2 YNFKEQ. This CDR3 has 12 amino acids. V was cut by 1 base and J by 8 bases, with 6 bases left in between. The DNA for the CDR3 is TGTGCCAGCAGCCAAGGGTGGGATGAGCAGTTCTTC. Translating gives CASSQGWDEQFF.

The sample holds a few counts of this clonotype. This chain uses TRBV15 with TRBJ2-7, with D possibly TRBD1 on 6 matching bases. Germline-derived CDR1 and CDR2 are LNHNV and YYDKDF (reference sequence). Trimming cost V 3 bases and J 2 bases, with 8 bases left between them. There are 13 residues in the CDR3. CDR3 sequence (DNA): TGTGCCACCAGCAGGACAGGCACCTACGAGCAGTACTTC. Protein: CATSRTGTYEQYF.

The chain has TRBV30 and TRBJ2-3; 8 nucleotides align to TRBD2. The V segment lost 3 bases and the J segment 4 bases; nucleotides outside the gene matches: 6. The CDR3 loop spans 14 amino acids. Per the germline V gene, CDR1 is GTSNPN and CDR2 is SVGIG (reference sequence). CDR3 DNA: TGTGCCTGGAGCTCCGGGGGGGCCCCAGATACGCAGTATTTT. Residues: CAWSSGGAPDTQYF.

This clonotype was recorded many times. This chain connects TRBV12-3 or TRBV12-4 to TRBJ2-3; 7 nucleotides line up with TRBD2. The CDR3 is 14 amino acids. The V and J ends lost 5 bases and 8 bases, in that order; junction bases with no gene match: 10. CDR3 in DNA: TGTGCCAGCAGTCCGGGACGCCGCGGGGGTACGCAGTATTTT. As protein: CASSPGRRGGTQYF.

The gene calls are TRBV5-1 and TRBJ2-5; no clear D gene. Looked up from germline, CDR1 is SGHRS and CDR2 is YFSETQ. V lost 0 bases, J lost 0 bases, and 15 bases lay in between. The CDR3 length is 17 residues. Written as DNA, the CDR3 is TGCGCCAGCAGCTTGGATACCACCCCGAAGTACCAAGAGACCCAGTACTTC. The encoded protein is CASSLDTTPKYQETQYF. The whole variable domain, remainder taken from reference TRBV5-1 and TRBJ2-5, is KAGVTQTPRYLIKTRGQQVTLSCSPISGHRSVSWYQQTPGQGLQFLFEYFSETQRNKGNFPGRFSGRQFSNSRSEMNVSTLELGDSALYLCASSLDTTPKYQETQYFGPGTRLLVL.

The chain couples TRBV20-1 to TRBJ2-7, with 11 positions matching TRBD2. CDR3 length equals 17 residues. CDR1 is DFQATT and CDR2 is SNEGSKA in the germline V gene (reference sequence). The ends lost 1 base at V and 1 base at J; junction bases unmatched: 9. The CDR3 coding sequence is TGCAGTGCTAGAGTTTTTAGCGGGAGGGCCTCGTCCTACGAGCAGTACTTC. It is translated as CSARVFSGRASSYEQYF.

This chain connects TRBV2 to TRBJ1-2, with D tentatively TRBD1 (6 bases). V lost 4 bases to trimming and J lost 8 bases, with 23 bases between them. The CDR3 contains 16 residues. Germline V gene data show CDR1 as SNHLY and CDR2 as FYNNEI. CDR3 protein: CASSGAGGGPVEGYTF. In DNA, the CDR3 is TGTGCCAGCAGTGGAGCGGGGGGGGGCCCCGTAGAGGGCTACACCTTC.

The genes are TRBV12-3 or TRBV12-4 and TRBJ2-1; 7 positions match TRBD1. J was trimmed by 3 bases and V by 10 bases; bases with no gene match: 9. The CDR3 sequence is 14 residues long. The CDR3 is CATSPTGNYNEQFF. The CDR3 DNA follows: TGTGCCACCTCCCCGACAGGGAACTACAATGAGCAGTTCTTC.

This clonotype came up many times. The genes are TRBV7-3 and TRBJ2-1; TRBD1 or TRBD2 may be the D gene (5 bases each). Trimming cost V 4 bases and J 9 bases, with 13 bases left between them. Germline CDR1 SGHTA, CDR2 FQGTGA. This CDR3 region has 13 residues. The CDR3 bases are TGTGCCAGCAGCTCGAACCCCGGGACTGAGCAGTTCTTC. This gives the protein CASSSNPGTEQFF.

This clonotype was found a few times. This chain connects TRBV7-2 to TRBJ2-1; 7 bases agree with TRBD1. The CDR3 extends over 16 amino acids. The ends lost 5 bases at V and 4 bases at J; junction bases unmatched: 11. Germline CDR1 reads SGHTA; CDR2 reads FQGNSA. CDR3 sequence: CASSRDSGGSYNEQFF. In nucleotides, the CDR3 is TGTGCCAGCAGCCGAGACTCAGGGGGATCGTACAATGAGCAGTTCTTC.

This clonotype has more than one count but fewer than ten. The V gene is TRBV29-1, the J gene TRBJ2-1; TRBD1 aligns across 8 bases. V lost 4 bases and J lost 4; bases outside the gene matches: 6. CDR3 length: 14 amino acids. Germline values: CDR1 SQVTM, CDR2 ANQGSEA. For the CDR3, the DNA is TGCAGCGTTGCCGGGACAGGATATTACAATGAGCAGTTCTTC. It is translated as CSVAGTGYYNEQFF.

On this clonotype itself: One end of the junction fails to match germline, which may point to a read error. The genes are TRBV7-7 and TRBJ2-2, with TRBD1 matching over 8 bases. Germline V lookup: CDR1 SSHAT, CDR2 FNYEAQ (reference sequence). The CDR3 is made up of 16 amino acids. CDR3 sequence (DNA): TGTGCTAGCAGCTTACTAGCAGGGGGCCGTACCGGGGAGCTGTTTTTT. Its protein is CASSLLAGGRTGELFF.

This clonotype was counted only a few times. The V and J genes are TRBV6-2 or TRBV6-3 and TRBJ2-7; D remains ambiguous. CDR3 length: 15 residues. The V end lost 0 bases, the J end lost 2 bases, and 11 bases lay between the germline ends. Germline CDR1 and CDR2: MNHEY and SVGEGT. The CDR3 bases are TGTGCCAGCAGTTACTCCCGAGGAGCTACCTACGAGCAGTACTTC. Its translation: CASSYSRGATYEQYF.